The subject of this entry is one TCR beta chain. Libraries were prepared by immunoSEQ multiplex PCR; TCRdb keeps only in-frame clonotypes and omits some of them. The sample includes roughly 130,000 clones, 75% to 85% of them seen just once. This sample was taken from a study of blood T cell repertoires in COVID-19. Sequencing was done on a sample of peripheral blood. The receptor was isolated from an older woman with COVID-19, enrolled during active disease.

The CDR3 here is CASSPPGLMNTEAFF. The CDR3 DNA follows: TGTGCCAGCAGCCCACCGGGACTTATGAACACTGAAGCTTTCTTT. The rearrangement joins TRBV3-1 (or the pseudogene TRBV3-2) to TRBJ1-1; TRBD1 might be the D (5 bases). This CDR3 has 15 residues. Between the trimmed V and J ends, which lost 4 bases and 0 bases, there was a span of 12 bases. Germline V CDR1 and CDR2: LGHDT, YNNKEL (reference sequence).